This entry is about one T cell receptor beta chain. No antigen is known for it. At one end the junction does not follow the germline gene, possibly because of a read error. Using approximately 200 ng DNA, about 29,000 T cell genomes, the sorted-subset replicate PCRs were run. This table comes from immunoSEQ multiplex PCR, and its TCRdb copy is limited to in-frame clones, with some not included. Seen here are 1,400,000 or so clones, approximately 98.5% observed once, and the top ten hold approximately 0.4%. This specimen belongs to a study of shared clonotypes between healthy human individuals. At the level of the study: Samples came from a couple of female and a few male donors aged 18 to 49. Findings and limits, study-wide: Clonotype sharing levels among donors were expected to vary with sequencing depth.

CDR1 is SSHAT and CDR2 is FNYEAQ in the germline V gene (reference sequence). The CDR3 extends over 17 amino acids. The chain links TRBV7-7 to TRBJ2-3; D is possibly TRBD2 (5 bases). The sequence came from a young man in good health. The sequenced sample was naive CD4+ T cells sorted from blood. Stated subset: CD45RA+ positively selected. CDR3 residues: CASSSTLGRAGSDTQYF. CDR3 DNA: TGTGCTAGCAGCTCAACCCTCGGAAGGGCGGGCTCAGATACGCAGTATTTT.